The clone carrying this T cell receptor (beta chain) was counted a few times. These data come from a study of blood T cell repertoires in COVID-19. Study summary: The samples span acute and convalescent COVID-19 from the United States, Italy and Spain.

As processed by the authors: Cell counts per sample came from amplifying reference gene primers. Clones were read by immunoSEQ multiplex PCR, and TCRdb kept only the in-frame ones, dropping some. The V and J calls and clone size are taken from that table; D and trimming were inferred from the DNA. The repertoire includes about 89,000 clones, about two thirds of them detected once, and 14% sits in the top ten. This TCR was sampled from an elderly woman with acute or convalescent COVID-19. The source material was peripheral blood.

CDR3 amino acids: CARPAAYEQYF. DNA of the CDR3: TGTGCCAGGCCAGCGGCCTACGAGCAGTACTTC. The chain combines TRBV6-4 with TRBJ2-7; maybe TRBD2 (5 bases). Germline loops: CDR1 MRHNA, CDR2 SNTAGT. Trimming took 9 bases from V and 2 from J, leaving 8 bases between them. This CDR3 contains 11 residues.